These 28 T cell receptor beta chains were all obtained from the same sample, sequenced in a study of T cell responses to AZD1222 COVID-19 vaccine. Sequencing used immunoSEQ multiplex PCR; TCRdb keeps in-frame clones, though not all of them. The data hold roughly 170,000 clones, with 85% to 90% observed a single time. Sequenced material: peripheral blood, taken on day 0 of AZD1222 vaccination. These TCRs come from an adult in good health.

The chain carries TRBV5-8 and TRBJ2-1, with D hard to call. V was pared by 0 bases and J by 8 bases, with 12 bases between. Germline lookup yields CDR1 SGHTS and CDR2 YDEGEE. CDR3 length: 14 residues. The chain's CDR3 is CASSLAPGRDEQFF. In nucleotides, the CDR3 is TGTGCCAGCAGCTTGGCCCCAGGTAGGGATGAGCAGTTCTTC.

The chain recombines TRBV23-1 with TRBJ1-3, with 10 bases matching TRBD1. TRBV23-1 is sorted into the ORF group, with uncertain function. Trimming at V came to 3 bases and at J to 0 bases, leaving 23 bases not matched to a gene. This CDR3 is built from 23 residues. The CDR3 nucleotides are TGCGCCAGCAGTCACCCATCGGGACAGGGGAGAACTTTTATCCTATTCTCTGGAAACACCATATATTTT. This encodes CASSHPSGQGRTFILFSGNTIYF.

The DNA for the CDR3 is TGTGCCAGCAGTGTAAACGGGGGGCCTGGAAACACCATATATTTT. Translated, it gives CASSVNGGPGNTIYF. The chain links TRBV11-2 to TRBJ1-3, with D perhaps matching TRBD1 (6 bases). CDR3 length: 15 amino acids. Trimming took off 6 bases at V and 2 bases at J, with 14 bases between the two ends. Germline CDR1 reads SGHAT; CDR2 reads FQNNGV.

The J gene is TRBJ2-7, the V gene TRBV6-5, with D maybe TRBD1 (5 bases). The CDR3 has 13 amino acids. The germline V gene has CDR1 MNHEY and CDR2 SVGAGI. V was clipped by 6 bases and J by 1 base, with 10 bases between them. CDR3 loop: CASRKAGSYEQYF. The CDR3 coding sequence is TGTGCCAGCAGGAAAGCAGGGTCCTACGAGCAGTACTTC.

V and J are TRBV6-2 or TRBV6-3 and TRBJ1-5; 8 bases match TRBD1. From germline, CDR1 is MNHEY and CDR2 SVGEGT. Trimming took 4 bases from V and 12 from J; bases not matched to a gene: 5. This CDR3 has 12 amino acids. The DNA for the CDR3 is TGTGCCAGCAGTTTCACCACAGGGGGCCAGCATTTT. Translating gives CASSFTTGGQHF.

The rearrangement joins TRBV3-1 (or the pseudogene TRBV3-2) to TRBJ2-4, with D uncertain. The V gene lost 5 bases and the J gene lost 3 bases, with 14 bases spanning the gap. Germline CDR1 LGHDT, CDR2 YNNKEL (reference sequence). The CDR3 spans 15 residues. The CDR3 DNA is TGTGCCAGCAGCTCGTCCCTCAAGAGCAAAAACATTCAGTACTTC. Residues: CASSSSLKSKNIQYF.

This sequence joins TRBV3-1 (or the pseudogene TRBV3-2) and TRBJ1-4; D is perhaps TRBD1 (5 bases). The V end was cut by 0 bases, the J end by 5 bases, with 13 bases between. The V gene's germline CDR1 is LGHDT and CDR2 YNNKEL (reference sequence). CDR3 size: 16 residues. Here the CDR3 DNA reads TGTGCCAGCAGCCAAGAGTTCGGGACTGAGAATGAAAAACTGTTTTTT. Amino acids: CASSQEFGTENEKLFF.

The chain couples TRBV13 to TRBJ1-2; D ambiguous. Per the germline V gene, CDR1 is PRHDT and CDR2 is FYEKMQ (reference sequence). This CDR3 contains 13 residues. V was cut by 5 bases and J by 2 bases, with 9 bases left in between. The CDR3 nucleotides are TGTGCCAGCAGCCGCAGCCAGAACTATGGCTACACCTTC. Its translation is CASSRSQNYGYTF. Based on the CDR3 plus reference TRBV13 and TRBJ1-2, the full variable domain is AAGVIQSPRHLIKEKRETATLKCYPIPRHDTVYWYQQGPGQDPQFLISFYEKMQSDKGSIPDRFSAQQFSDYHSELNMSSLELGDSALYFCASSRSQNYGYTFGSGTRLTVV.

The chain employs TRBV5-1 and TRBJ1-4; no firm D call. From germline, CDR1 is SGHRS and CDR2 YFSETQ. This CDR3 comprises 12 residues. The V and J ends lost 4 bases and 8 bases respectively, with 9 bases between them. The CDR3 loop reads CASSPGREKLFF. Here the CDR3 DNA reads TGCGCCAGCAGCCCCGGACGGGAAAAACTGTTTTTT.

Comments on this clone: The same CDR3 also results from other DNA sequences found in this sample. The chain links TRBV5-1 to TRBJ1-1, with 7 bases that match TRBD1. The V and J ends lost 4 bases and 2 bases, in that order; junction bases with no gene match: 5. The CDR3 runs 14 residues. Germline V gene lookup returns CDR1 SGHRS and CDR2 YFSETQ. Written as DNA, the CDR3 is TGCGCCAGCAGCGCCGGGACAGCCAACACTGAAGCTTTCTTT. This codes for CASSAGTANTEAFF.

The chain links TRBV10-2 to TRBJ1-1, with D maybe TRBD1 (5 bases). Germline assignment: CDR1 WSHSY and CDR2 SAAADI. The CDR3 has 14 residues. V gave up 0 bases and J gave up 10 bases, with 15 bases separating them. The CDR3 spells CASSESGDLPGAFF. CDR3 sequence (DNA): TGCGCCAGCAGTGAGTCCGGGGACCTCCCCGGAGCTTTCTTT.

This chain connects TRBV5-1 to TRBJ2-1; D is possibly TRBD1 (5 bases). The V gene's germline CDR1 is SGHRS and CDR2 YFSETQ. The V gene lost 4 bases and the J gene lost 0 bases, with 8 bases spanning the gap. The CDR3 is made up of 14 amino acids. CDR3 amino acids: CASSADTSYNEQFF. CDR3 nucleotides: TGCGCCAGCAGCGCGGACACCTCCTACAATGAGCAGTTCTTC.

This chain uses TRBV9 with TRBJ1-3, with D unclear. V shed 5 bases and J shed 2 bases, with 5 bases lying between them. This CDR3 is 12 amino acids long. From germline, CDR1 is SGDLS and CDR2 YYNGEE. Written as DNA, the CDR3 is TGTGCCAGCAGTAGGGCTGGAAACACCATATATTTT. It yields the protein CASSRAGNTIYF.

This chain uses TRBV10-1 with TRBJ2-5; 10 bases fit TRBD2. Germline V gene sequence: CDR1 WNHNN, CDR2 SYGVQD (reference sequence). With V trimmed by 2 bases and J by 4 bases, 4 bases remained unmatched. The CDR3 is made up of 15 amino acids. CDR3 in DNA: TGCGCCAGCAGTGAGCGGCTAGCGGGAGCAGAGACCCAGTACTTC. This gives the protein CASSERLAGAETQYF.

The gene calls are TRBV5-4 and TRBJ2-1, with 11 bases that match TRBD2. CDR1 and CDR2 from the germline V gene are SGHNT and YYREEE (reference sequence). The CDR3 is 16 residues long. V dropped 4 bases and J dropped 2; count of bases not matched to a gene: 5. CDR3: CASSLRTSGPYNEQFF. The CDR3 DNA reads TGTGCCAGCAGCCTCAGGACTAGCGGGCCCTACAATGAGCAGTTCTTC.

This clone was counted a single time. The V call is TRBV9, the J call TRBJ1-6, with D perhaps matching TRBD1 (5 bases). The CDR3 has 14 residues. V was trimmed by 1 base and J by 4 bases, leaving 6 bases between them. Germline CDR1 reads SGDLS; CDR2 reads YYNGEE. In DNA form, the CDR3 reads TGTGCCAGCAGCGTACAGGGTTATAATTCACCCCTCCACTTT. It encodes CASSVQGYNSPLHF.

This clone was counted between two and nine times. This chain joins TRBV19 and TRBJ2-1, with D tentatively TRBD2 (7 bases). The CDR3 loop spans 14 amino acids. Trimming took off 10 bases at V and 6 bases at J, with 19 bases between the two ends. CDR1 and CDR2 (germline): LNHDA, SQIVND (reference sequence). The CDR3 is CATSLGGARNEQFF. CDR3 nucleotides: TGTGCCACCTCATTAGGGGGGGCTCGCAATGAGCAGTTCTTC.

The V gene is TRBV7-6, the J gene TRBJ2-1, with 7 positions matching TRBD1. Germline V gives CDR1 SGHVS, CDR2 FNYEAQ. The CDR3 extends over 16 amino acids. The ends lost 2 bases at V and 1 base at J; junction bases unmatched: 5. The CDR3 protein is CASSLRQGWSYNEQFF. CDR3 DNA: TGTGCCAGCAGCTTACGACAGGGATGGTCCTACAATGAGCAGTTCTTC.

The chain couples TRBV28 to TRBJ1-5; no clear D. V gave up 11 bases and J gave up 0 bases, with 17 bases separating them. The germline V gene encodes CDR1 MDHEN and CDR2 SYDVKM. CDR3 length equals 15 residues. The CDR3 loop is CAANEGSYSNQPQHF. The CDR3 DNA reads TGTGCCGCCAACGAGGGCAGTTATAGCAATCAGCCCCAGCATTTT.

The chain carries TRBV5-1 and TRBJ2-5; D ambiguous. CDR3 length: 14 residues. The V end was cut by 1 base, the J end by 4 bases, with 11 bases between. Germline values: CDR1 SGHRS, CDR2 YFSETQ. The CDR3 DNA follows: TGCGCCAGCAGCTTGTTTGGGGAAAGAGAGACCCAGTACTTC. This gives the protein CASSLFGERETQYF.

The chain recombines TRBV12-3 or TRBV12-4 with TRBJ2-7, with 7 bases lining up with TRBD1. J gave up 4 bases and V 5 bases, and 2 bases lay outside the gene matches. This CDR3 has 12 amino acids. The CDR3 spells CASSRDSYEQYF. CDR3 bases: TGTGCCAGCAGTCGGGACAGTTACGAGCAGTACTTC.

The V call is TRBV5-4, the J call TRBJ2-3, with D perhaps given as TRBD1 or TRBD2 (5 bases each). The CDR3 length is 13 residues. Per the germline V gene, CDR1 is SGHNT and CDR2 is YYREEE (reference sequence). The V end lost 3 bases, the J end lost 4 bases, and 9 bases lay between the germline ends. The CDR3 loop reads CASSWDVPDTQYF. In DNA, the CDR3 is TGTGCCAGCAGCTGGGACGTACCAGATACGCAGTATTTT.

The gene calls are TRBV9 and TRBJ1-2; 12 bases fit TRBD1. Germline V gene data show CDR1 as SGDLS and CDR2 as YYNGEE. J gave up 3 bases and V 6 bases, and 12 bases lay outside the gene matches. The CDR3 has 17 residues. The CDR3 spells CASTLLGTGGADYGYTF. For the CDR3, the DNA is TGTGCCAGCACCCTCCTCGGGACAGGGGGCGCGGACTATGGCTACACCTTC.

The V and J genes are TRBV9 and TRBJ1-3; D gene ambiguous. The CDR3 spans 15 residues. V was clipped by 4 bases and J by 4 bases, with 15 bases between them. Germline V gene data show CDR1 as SGDLS and CDR2 as YYNGEE. Here the CDR3 DNA reads TGTGCCAGCAGCCCCAGGTTCGGGGTAGGAAACACCATATATTTT. Translated: CASSPRFGVGNTIYF.

The chain couples TRBV11-3 to TRBJ2-5; 10 bases are shared with TRBD2. V was pared by 8 bases and J by 2 bases, with 5 bases of the junction left unmatched. The CDR3 is made up of 14 amino acids. Germline V CDR1 and CDR2: SGHNT, YENEEA. The CDR3 spells CASAPSGGQETQYF. The CDR3 bases are TGTGCCAGCGCACCTAGCGGGGGTCAAGAGACCCAGTACTTC.

The chain couples TRBV27 to TRBJ2-3; no firm D call. Trimming pared 3 bases from V and 2 bases from J, leaving 3 bases between. Germline V lookup: CDR1 MNHEY, CDR2 SMNVEV (reference sequence). There are 12 residues in the CDR3. For the CDR3, the DNA is TGTGCCAGCAGTTTTCTCACAGATACGCAGTATTTT. It specifies CASSFLTDTQYF.

The V and J genes are TRBV6-1 and TRBJ1-1; D gene ambiguous. The V end was cut by 5 bases, the J end by 0 bases, with 7 bases between. Germline V gives CDR1 MNHNS, CDR2 SASEGT. The CDR3 extends over 13 amino acids. This CDR3 is CASSPILNTEAFF. In DNA form, the CDR3 reads TGTGCCAGCAGTCCCATCTTGAACACTGAAGCTTTCTTT.

The chain carries TRBV18 and TRBJ2-7, with D tentatively TRBD2 (5 bases). The V end lost 2 bases, the J end lost 2 bases, and 10 bases lay between the germline ends. Germline values: CDR1 KGHSH, CDR2 LQKENI. The CDR3 has 14 residues. CDR3 residues: CASSPERVPYEQYF. In nucleotides, the CDR3 is TGTGCCAGCTCACCAGAGAGGGTCCCCTACGAGCAGTACTTC.